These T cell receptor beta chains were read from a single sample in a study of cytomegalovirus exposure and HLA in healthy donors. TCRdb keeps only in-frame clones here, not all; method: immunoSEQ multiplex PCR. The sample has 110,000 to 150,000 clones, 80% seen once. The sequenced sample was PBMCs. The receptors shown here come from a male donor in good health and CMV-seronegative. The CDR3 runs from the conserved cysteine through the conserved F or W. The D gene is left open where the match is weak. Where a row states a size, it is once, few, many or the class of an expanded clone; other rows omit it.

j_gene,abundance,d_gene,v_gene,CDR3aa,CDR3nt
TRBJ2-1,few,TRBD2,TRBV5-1,CASSLGAGGRGVSYNEQFF,TGCGCCAGCAGCTTGGGCGCGGGGGGACGAGGTGTGTCCTACAATGAGCAGTTCTTC
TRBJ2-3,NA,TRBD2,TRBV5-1,CASSLEIAGTDTQYF,TGCGCCAGCAGCTTGGAAATAGCGGGGACAGATACGCAGTATTTT
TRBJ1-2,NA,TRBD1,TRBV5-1,CASSEGQGLGYTF,TGCGCCAGCAGCGAAGGACAGGGGCTTGGCTACACCTTC
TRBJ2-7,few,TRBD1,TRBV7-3,CASSITGDGEQYF,TGTGCCAGCAGTATCACAGGGGATGGGGAGCAGTACTTC
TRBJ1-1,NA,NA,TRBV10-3,CAAPPLGENTEAFF,TGTGCCGCGCCACCTCTAGGGGAGAACACTGAAGCTTTCTTT
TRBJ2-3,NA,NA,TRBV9,CASSGSGFRTDTQYF,TGTGCCAGCAGCGGATCAGGGTTCCGCACAGATACGCAGTATTTT
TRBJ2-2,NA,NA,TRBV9,CASSSPKDYLGAGELFF,TGTGCCAGCAGCTCCCCAAAGGACTACCTGGGGGCCGGGGAGCTGTTTTTT
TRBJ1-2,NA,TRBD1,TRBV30,CAWDQGASGYTF,TGTGCCTGGGACCAGGGGGCGTCTGGCTACACCTTC
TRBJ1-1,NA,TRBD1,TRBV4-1,CASSPLSLGQGRTEAFF,TGCGCCAGCAGCCCACTTAGTTTGGGACAGGGAAGGACTGAAGCTTTCTTT
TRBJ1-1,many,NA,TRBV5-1,CASSLGATTEAFF,TGCGCCAGCAGCTTGGGAGCTACCACTGAAGCTTTCTTT
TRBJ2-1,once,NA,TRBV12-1,CARTSGAPDEQFF,TGTGCCAGAACTAGCGGGGCCCCGGATGAGCAGTTCTTC
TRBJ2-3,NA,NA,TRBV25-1,CASSKMVGSTDTQYF,TGTGCCAGCAGCAAAATGGTCGGGAGCACAGATACGCAGTATTTT
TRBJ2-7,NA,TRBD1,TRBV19,CASSGDRVYEQYF,TGTGCCAGTAGCGGTGACAGGGTGTACGAGCAGTACTTC
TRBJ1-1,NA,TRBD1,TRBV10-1,CASSENTGVRGTEAFF,TGCGCCAGCAGTGAGAATACAGGGGTAAGGGGGACTGAAGCTTTCTTT
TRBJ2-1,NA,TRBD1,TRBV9,CASSVGTDRGQGEQFF,TGTGCCAGCAGCGTAGGGACGGACAGGGGGCAGGGAGAGCAGTTCTTC
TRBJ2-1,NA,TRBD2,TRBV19,CASSETGLAIITSYNEQFF,TGTGCCAGTAGTGAAACGGGACTAGCTATTATAACCTCCTACAATGAGCAGTTCTTC
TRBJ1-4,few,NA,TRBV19,CASSKARANEKLFF,TGTGCCAGTAGTAAGGCCAGGGCTAATGAAAAACTGTTTTTT
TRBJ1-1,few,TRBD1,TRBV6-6,CASSPTGGSAFF,TGTGCCAGCAGCCCGACAGGGGGATCGGCTTTCTTT
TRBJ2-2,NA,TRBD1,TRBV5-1,CASSPASGTGLTGELFF,TGCGCCAGCAGCCCGGCTTCGGGGACAGGTTTAACCGGGGAGCTGTTTTTT
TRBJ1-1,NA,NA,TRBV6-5,CASSYRHSNTEAFF,TGTGCCAGCAGTTACAGACATTCGAACACTGAAGCTTTCTTT
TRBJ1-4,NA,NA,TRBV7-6,CASSSGRAATNEKLFF,TGTGCCAGCAGCTCAGGGAGGGCCGCAACTAATGAAAAACTGTTTTTT
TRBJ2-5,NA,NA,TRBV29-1,CSLYREGQETQYF,TGCAGCCTCTACAGGGAGGGACAAGAGACCCAGTACTTC
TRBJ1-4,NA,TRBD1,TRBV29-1,CSVEVQGNEKLFF,TGCAGCGTTGAAGTACAGGGGAACGAAAAACTGTTTTTT
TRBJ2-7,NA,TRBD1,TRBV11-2,CASSLGDRAYEQYF,TGTGCCAGCAGCTTAGGGGACAGGGCTTACGAGCAGTACTTC
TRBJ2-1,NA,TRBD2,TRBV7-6,CASSWDPSGGAENEQFF,TGTGCCAGCAGCTGGGACCCTAGCGGGGGGGCCGAGAATGAGCAGTTCTTC
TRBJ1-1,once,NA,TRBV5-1,CASSLGVLDTEAFF,TGCGCCAGCAGCCTAGGGGTACTGGACACTGAAGCTTTCTTT
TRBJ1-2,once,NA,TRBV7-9,CASSSTSSGGYTF,TGTGCCAGCAGCTCGACGTCCTCGGGAGGCTACACCTTC
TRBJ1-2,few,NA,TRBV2,CASGLTSGIDGYTF,TGTGCCAGCGGATTGACATCGGGGATCGATGGCTACACCTTC
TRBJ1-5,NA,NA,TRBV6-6,CASSYSAYSNQPQHF,TGTGCCAGCAGTTACTCCGCCTATAGCAATCAGCCCCAGCATTTT
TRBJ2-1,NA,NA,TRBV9,CASSVDGTQYNEQFF,TGTGCCAGCAGCGTAGACGGGACTCAGTACAATGAGCAGTTCTTC
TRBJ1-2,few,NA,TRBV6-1,CASLGGVYGYTF,TGTGCCAGCCTCGGAGGGGTATATGGCTACACCTTC
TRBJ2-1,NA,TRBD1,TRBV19,CASSTLSGGKVNEQFF,TGTGCCAGTAGTACATTGTCAGGGGGAAAGGTCAATGAGCAGTTCTTC
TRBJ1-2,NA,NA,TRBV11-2,CASSSRVAQANYGYTF,TGTGCCAGCAGCTCCCGGGTGGCCCAAGCTAACTATGGCTACACCTTC
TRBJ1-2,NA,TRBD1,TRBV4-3,CASSAQTGTKVGGYTF,TGCGCCAGCAGCGCCCAGACAGGGACGAAAGTTGGCGGCTACACCTTC
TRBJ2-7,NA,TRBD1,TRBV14,CASSQEGQGSLEQYF,TGTGCCAGCAGCCAAGAGGGACAGGGTTCTCTCGAGCAGTACTTC
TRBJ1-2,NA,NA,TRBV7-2,CASSLVAGNYGYTF,TGTGCCAGCAGCTTAGTCGCAGGGAACTATGGCTACACCTTC
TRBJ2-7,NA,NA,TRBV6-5,CASSYSGSGGPYEQYF,TGTGCCAGCAGTTACTCGGGGTCAGGGGGGCCCTACGAGCAGTACTTC
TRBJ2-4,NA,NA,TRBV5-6,CASSLAENQQYF,TGTGCCAGCAGCTTGGCTGAGAACCAACAGTACTTC
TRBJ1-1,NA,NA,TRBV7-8,CASSFRGRTEAFF,TGTGCCAGCAGCTTCCGGGGAAGGACTGAAGCTTTCTTT
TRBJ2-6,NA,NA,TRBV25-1,CASSEPSSGANVLTF,TGTGCCAGCAGTGAACCGAGCTCTGGGGCCAACGTCCTGACTTTC
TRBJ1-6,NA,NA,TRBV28,CASNPKETEVYNSPLHF,TGTGCCAGCAACCCTAAGGAAACGGAGGTATACAATTCACCCCTCCACTTT
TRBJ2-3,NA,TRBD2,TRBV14,CASSQEAGGTDTQYF,TGTGCCAGCAGCCAAGAAGCGGGGGGCACAGATACGCAGTATTTT
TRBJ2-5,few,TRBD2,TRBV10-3,CAISFLAEETQYF,TGTGCCATCAGCTTTCTAGCGGAAGAGACCCAGTACTTC
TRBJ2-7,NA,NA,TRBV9,CASGPFGGSSYEQYF,TGTGCCAGCGGTCCTTTTGGGGGCAGCTCCTACGAGCAGTACTTC
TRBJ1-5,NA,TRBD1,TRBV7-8,CASSLDRGEAQHF,TGTGCCAGCAGCCTAGACAGGGGCGAGGCCCAGCATTTT
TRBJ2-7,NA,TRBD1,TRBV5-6,CASSTGQGVGEQYF,TGTGCCAGCAGCACGGGACAGGGAGTGGGGGAGCAGTACTTC
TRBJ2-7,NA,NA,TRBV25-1,CASSESVYEQYF,TGTGCCAGCAGTGAATCTGTCTACGAGCAGTACTTC
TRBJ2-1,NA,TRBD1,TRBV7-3,CASSSDNRDRDNEQFF,TGTGCCAGCAGCTCAGATAACCGGGACAGGGACAATGAGCAGTTCTTC
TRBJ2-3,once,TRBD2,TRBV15,CATSVAGLAVGTDTQYF,TGTGCCACCAGCGTAGCGGGACTAGCGGTGGGGACAGATACGCAGTATTTT
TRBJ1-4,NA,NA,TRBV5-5,CASSFFTNEKLFF,TGTGCCAGCAGCTTCTTCACTAATGAAAAACTGTTTTTT
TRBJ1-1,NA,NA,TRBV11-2,CASSSWTDTEAFF,TGTGCCAGCAGCTCCTGGACAGACACTGAAGCTTTCTTT
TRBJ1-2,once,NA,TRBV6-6,CASSFQGFNYGYTF,TGTGCCAGCAGTTTTCAGGGCTTCAACTATGGCTACACCTTC
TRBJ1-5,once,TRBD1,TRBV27,CASSSTGEQPQHF,TGTGCCAGCAGTTCGACAGGGGAACAGCCCCAGCATTTT
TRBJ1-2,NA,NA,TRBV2,CASSAIQGSNYGYTF,TGTGCCAGCAGCGCTATCCAGGGTTCTAACTATGGCTACACCTTC
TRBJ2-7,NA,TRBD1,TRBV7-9,CASSSPRDRAYEQYF,TGTGCCAGCAGCTCACCCCGGGACAGGGCGTACGAGCAGTACTTC
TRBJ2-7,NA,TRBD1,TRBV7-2,CASSLVGQGYEQYF,TGTGCCAGCAGCTTAGTGGGACAGGGCTACGAGCAGTACTTC